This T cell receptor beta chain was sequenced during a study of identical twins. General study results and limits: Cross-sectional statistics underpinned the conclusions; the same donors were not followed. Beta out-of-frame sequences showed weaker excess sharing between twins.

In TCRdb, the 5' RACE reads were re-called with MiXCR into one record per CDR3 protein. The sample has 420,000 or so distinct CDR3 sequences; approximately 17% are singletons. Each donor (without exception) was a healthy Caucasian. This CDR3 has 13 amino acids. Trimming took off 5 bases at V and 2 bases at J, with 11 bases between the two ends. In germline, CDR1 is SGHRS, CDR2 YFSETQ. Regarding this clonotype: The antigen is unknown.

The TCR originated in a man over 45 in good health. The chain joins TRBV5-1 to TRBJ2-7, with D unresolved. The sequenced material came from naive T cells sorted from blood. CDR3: CASRPETTYEQYF. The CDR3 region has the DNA TGCGCCAGCAGGCCAGAGACGACCTACGAGCAGTACTTC.